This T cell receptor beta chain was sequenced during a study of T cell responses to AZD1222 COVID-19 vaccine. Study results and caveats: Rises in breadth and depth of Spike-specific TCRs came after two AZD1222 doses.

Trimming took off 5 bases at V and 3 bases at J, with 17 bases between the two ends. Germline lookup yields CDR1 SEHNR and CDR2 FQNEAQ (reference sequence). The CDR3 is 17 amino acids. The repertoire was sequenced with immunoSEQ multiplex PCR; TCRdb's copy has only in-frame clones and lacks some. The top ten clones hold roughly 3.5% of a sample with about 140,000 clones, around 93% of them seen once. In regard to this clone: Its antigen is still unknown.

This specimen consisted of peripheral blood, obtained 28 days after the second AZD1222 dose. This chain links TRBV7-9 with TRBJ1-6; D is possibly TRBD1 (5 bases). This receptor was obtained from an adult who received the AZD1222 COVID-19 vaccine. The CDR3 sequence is CASSPPRGENYNSPLHF. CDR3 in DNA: TGTGCCAGCAGCCCCCCCCGGGGGGAGAACTATAATTCACCCCTCCACTTT. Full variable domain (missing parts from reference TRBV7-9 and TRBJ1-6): DTGVSQNPRHKITKRGQNVTFRCDPISEHNRLYWYRQTLGQGPEFLTYFQNEAQLEKSRLLSDRFSAERPKGSFSTLEIQRTEQGDSAMYLCASSPPRGENYNSPLHFGNGTRLTVT.